This T cell receptor (beta chain) was recorded in a study of identical twins' blood T cells. General study findings and limits: Each donor's most abundant TCRbeta clonotypes shared more CDR3 sequences with her twin than unrelated donors.

The V and J ends lost 6 bases and 5 bases respectively, with 4 bases between them. The CDR3 consists of 10 residues. Germline V lookup: CDR1 SGHTA, CDR2 FQGNSA. This clonotype was picked up a small number of times. Its matching antigen is unknown. Each TCR cDNA library carried sample-specific barcodes on both ends. TCRdb ran MiXCR on the 5' RACE reads and lists one entry per CDR3 protein. The sample carries around 380,000 distinct CDR3 sequences, 25% to 35% recorded once. This TCR was recovered from a woman between 18 and 55 years old in good health. Sequencing was done on a sample of PBMCs. This chain uses TRBV7-2 with TRBJ1-2; D unresolved. The CDR3 loop reads CASRQYGYTF. The CDR3 DNA reads as TGTGCCAGCAGGCAATATGGCTACACCTTC.